Presented here are 25 T cell receptor beta chains from one specimen sequenced in a study of T cell repertoires in cytomegalovirus infection. No antigen is known for these receptors. TCRdb reprocessed the reads via MiXCR and lists one record per CDR3 protein. The data contain some 920,000 distinct CDR3 sequences, around 30% of them singletons. Source: cultured CD8+ T cells from PBMCs, taken from culture after CMV antigen stimulation. These receptors came from a human donor in good health (CMV status not recorded). Some clones in this sample may be carry-over from other donors' samples.

This clonotype was counted at least ten times. This sequence joins TRBV7-6 and TRBJ1-2, with a weak D call TRBD1 (6 bases). Germline-derived CDR1 and CDR2 are SGHVS and FNYEAQ. The ends were cut back, 11 bases at V and 2 bases at J, with 21 bases in the middle. The CDR3 extends over 15 amino acids. The CDR3 nucleotides are TGTGCCGTACCAGATCCCAGGGGCGCCAACTATGGCTACACCTTC. This codes for CAVPDPRGANYGYTF. The variable domain in full, completed from reference TRBV7-6 and TRBJ1-2, reads GAGVSQSPRYKVTKRGQDVALRCDPISGHVSLYWYRQALGQGPEFLTYFNYEAQQDKSGLPNDRFSAERPEGSISTLTIQRTEQRDSAMYRCAVPDPRGANYGYTFGSGTRLTVV.

CDR3 loop: CASSPGRASTGELFF. The CDR3 DNA reads as TGTGCCAGCAGCCCGGGGAGGGCAAGCACCGGGGAGCTGTTTTTT. The rearrangement uses TRBV5-8 and TRBJ2-2; 7 nucleotides agree with TRBD2. V gave up 4 bases and J gave up 4 bases; unmatched junction bases: 7. This CDR3 contains 15 residues. CDR1 and CDR2 (germline): SGHTS, YDEGEE.

This clonotype was observed many times. V and J are TRBV6-6 and TRBJ1-2, with D perhaps TRBD1 (6 bases). This CDR3 is built from 14 residues. CDR1 and CDR2 from the germline V gene are MNHNY and SVGAGI (reference sequence). V was cut by 5 bases and J by 2 bases, with 12 bases left in between. CDR3 amino acids: CASSDRGGNYGYTF. In DNA form, the CDR3 reads TGTGCCAGCAGTGACCGGGGGGGCAACTATGGCTACACCTTC.

This clonotype appeared a few times. The V gene is TRBV4-1, the J gene TRBJ1-4; 7 bases are a match to TRBD1. The CDR3 totals 14 residues. V was clipped by 4 bases and J by 5 bases; unmatched bases: 4. Germline V gene lookup returns CDR1 MGHRA and CDR2 YSYEKL. CDR3: CASSPTGLNEKLFF. The CDR3 DNA sequence: TGCGCCAGCAGCCCGACAGGGTTGAATGAAAAACTGTTTTTT.

This clonotype appeared a few times. CDR3 bases: TGTGCCAGCAGTTCCCGGGACTACATACAAGAGACCCAGTACTTC. This encodes CASSSRDYIQETQYF. The chain joins TRBV12-3 or TRBV12-4 to TRBJ2-5; 7 bases are a match to TRBD2. The CDR3 extends over 15 amino acids. J gave up 2 bases and V 4 bases, and 7 bases lay outside the gene matches.

This clonotype has more than one count but fewer than ten. This chain connects TRBV9 to TRBJ1-1, with TRBD1 identical over 7 bases. Unmatched junction bases numbered 7, after V lost 4 bases and J lost 1 base. Germline V gene sequence: CDR1 SGDLS, CDR2 YYNGEE. The CDR3 totals 15 residues. CDR3 in amino acids: CASSSIRQGNTEAFF. The CDR3 nucleotides are TGTGCCAGCAGCTCAATTAGACAGGGGAACACTGAAGCTTTCTTT.

The rearrangement links TRBV6-5 to TRBJ1-6, with a tentative D call TRBD1 (5 bases). Per germline, CDR1 MNHEY and CDR2 SVGAGI. This CDR3 is 17 amino acids long. Deletions cut 0 bases from V and 10 bases from J, with 19 bases between. CDR3 loop: CASSYSIPLGGGSPLHF. In DNA, the CDR3 is TGTGCCAGCAGTTACTCGATCCCCCTCGGGGGAGGATCACCCCTCCACTTT.

The chain links TRBV20-1 to TRBJ2-1; 9 nucleotides match TRBD1. The V gene's germline CDR1 is DFQATT and CDR2 SNEGSKA (reference sequence). The V segment lost 6 bases and the J segment 0 bases; nucleotides outside the gene matches: 6. The CDR3 is 15 residues long. This chain's CDR3 is CSAGTGRYSYNEQFF. CDR3 nucleotides: TGCAGTGCCGGGACAGGGCGATACTCCTACAATGAGCAGTTCTTC.

Only a few counts were recorded for this clonotype. V and J are TRBV20-1 and TRBJ1-1; no clear D. Germline CDR1 reads DFQATT; CDR2 reads SNEGSKA (reference sequence). The CDR3 sequence is 14 residues long. Trimming cost V 3 bases and J 0 bases, with 11 bases left between them. The CDR3 sequence: CSASGPALNTEAFF. Written as DNA, the CDR3 is TGCAGTGCTAGTGGTCCAGCCTTGAACACTGAAGCTTTCTTT.

There are a few counts of this clonotype. V usage is TRBV7-8 and J usage is TRBJ1-1; tentatively, D is TRBD1 (6 bases). Germline lookup yields CDR1 SGHVS and CDR2 FQNEAQ. The CDR3 spans 15 residues. Trimming removed 3 bases at V and 1 base at J, with 12 bases between. CDR3 protein: CASSFSRQANTEAFF. The CDR3 region has the DNA TGTGCCAGCAGCTTCTCCCGACAGGCGAACACTGAAGCTTTCTTT.

The rearrangement uses TRBV7-8 and TRBJ1-1; D ambiguous. CDR1 SGHVS and CDR2 FQNEAQ come from the germline V gene. Trimming left V 5 bases short and J 0 bases short, with 10 bases between. The CDR3 has 14 residues. CDR3 bases: TGTGCCAGCAGCCTGAATCCAATGAACACTGAAGCTTTCTTT. It yields the protein CASSLNPMNTEAFF.

This clonotype has ten or more counts. V and J are TRBV6-5 and TRBJ2-4; weak D call: TRBD1 (5 bases). Trimming removed 0 bases at V and 2 bases at J, with 20 bases between. CDR3 length: 19 residues. In germline, CDR1 is MNHEY, CDR2 SVGAGI. The CDR3 protein is CASSYSSYKGQETKNIQYF. CDR3 nucleotide sequence: TGTGCCAGCAGTTACTCGAGCTATAAGGGGCAGGAGACCAAAAACATTCAGTACTTC.

This clonotype appeared a few times. This chain joins TRBV27 and TRBJ2-5, with 7 bases aligning to TRBD1. Trimming at V came to 4 bases and at J to 3 bases, leaving 11 bases not matched to a gene. Germline CDR1 and CDR2: MNHEY and SMNVEV (reference sequence). The CDR3 runs 16 residues. CDR3 amino acids: CASSYRQGVREETQYF. In DNA form, the CDR3 reads TGTGCCAGCAGTTATAGACAGGGAGTAAGGGAAGAGACCCAGTACTTC.

As concerns this clonotype: This clone may be a read error of a much larger clone one base away. The genes are TRBV7-2 and TRBJ2-1; TRBD1 or TRBD2 may be the D gene (6 bases each). Germline-derived CDR1 and CDR2 are SGHTA and FQGNSA. The CDR3 is 18 residues long. CDR3 bases: TGTGCCAGCGGCTTAGCGTCCTGGGGAGGCACAGGGCACGATGAGCAGTTCTTC. This codes for CASGLASWGGTGHDEQFF. The whole variable domain, filled in from reference TRBV7-2 and TRBJ2-1, reads GAGVSQSPSNKVTEKGKDVELRCDPISGHTALYWYRQSLGQGLEFLIYFQGNSAPDKSGLPSDRFSAERTGGSVSTLTIQRTQQEDSAVYLCASGLASWGGTGHDEQFFGPGTRLTVL.

This clonotype came up many times. The CDR3 sequence is CASSYSGPQETQYF. The CDR3 DNA is TGTGCCAGCAGTTACTCCGGGCCGCAAGAGACCCAGTACTTC. The gene calls are TRBV6-6 and TRBJ2-5, with unresolved D. Deletions cut 0 bases from V and 2 bases from J, with 7 bases between. The germline V gene has CDR1 MNHNY and CDR2 SVGAGI (reference sequence). The CDR3 has 14 amino acids.

This sequence joins TRBV6-1 and TRBJ2-7; 8 nucleotides line up with TRBD2. There are 15 residues in the CDR3. In germline, CDR1 is MNHNS, CDR2 SASEGT. V trimming: 7 bases; J trimming: 2 bases; junction bases outside the gene matches: 10. The CDR3 coding sequence is TGTGCCAGCAACCGGGGGGGGACGACCGCCTACGAGCAGTACTTC. It specifies CASNRGGTTAYEQYF.

The V and J genes are TRBV7-9 and TRBJ1-2; D gene unclear. V was clipped by 1 base and J by 6 bases, with 12 bases between them. This CDR3 region has 14 residues. CDR1 and CDR2 (germline): SEHNR, FQNEAQ (reference sequence). CDR3 nucleotides: TGTGCCAGCAGCTTAGAACCGAGGGTCGATGGCTACACCTTC. Translation gives CASSLEPRVDGYTF.

The DNA of the CDR3 is TGTGCCAGCAGTTCCCTAGGAGGGCCCAATCAGCCCCAGCATTTT. Its protein product is CASSSLGGPNQPQHF. V usage is TRBV6-6 and J usage is TRBJ1-5; D call uncertain. V was cut by 4 bases and J by 3 bases, with 13 bases left in between. The CDR3 covers 15 residues. Germline CDR1 and CDR2: MNHNY and SVGAGI (reference sequence).

The genes are TRBV10-3 and TRBJ2-3; possible D gene TRBD1, 6 bases. With 3 bases removed from V and 2 bases from J, the gap between germline ends came to 12 bases. This CDR3 has 15 residues. The germline gives CDR1 ENHRY, CDR2 SYGVKD. CDR3 sequence (DNA): TGTGCCATCAGTGAAGACAGGCAAGTCACAGATACGCAGTATTTT. It yields the protein CAISEDRQVTDTQYF.

The chain employs TRBV24-1 and TRBJ1-5; D remains ambiguous. The V end lost 2 bases, the J end lost 0 bases, and 4 bases lay between the germline ends. Germline CDR1 KGHDR, CDR2 SFDVKD. The CDR3 spans 14 residues. The CDR3 is CATSDWNSNQPQHF. The CDR3 region has the DNA TGTGCCACCAGTGATTGGAATAGCAATCAGCCCCAGCATTTT.

This sequence joins TRBV4-1 and TRBJ2-1; 11 bases fit TRBD2. Germline V gives CDR1 MGHRA, CDR2 YSYEKL. This CDR3 is built from 16 residues. Germline trimming cut 1 base from V and 9 bases from J; bases unmatched to any gene: 8. The DNA of the CDR3 is TGCGCCAGCAGCCAAGGGTGGAGTAGCGGGGGGGCTGAGCAGTTCTTC. It yields the protein CASSQGWSSGGAEQFF.

This clonotype was picked up many times. This sequence joins TRBV12-3 or TRBV12-4 and TRBJ2-2, with 9 positions matching TRBD1. Trimming cost V 6 bases and J 5 bases; bases outside gene matches: 4. The CDR3 runs to 14 residues. The CDR3 DNA sequence: TGTGCCAGCAGGTTGGGACAGGGAACCGGGGAGCTGTTTTTT. Its translation is CASRLGQGTGELFF.

The rearrangement joins TRBV24-1 to TRBJ2-3, with 13 bases fitting TRBD2. The CDR3 loop spans 17 amino acids. Germline V gives CDR1 KGHDR, CDR2 SFDVKD. V lost 7 bases to trimming and J lost 2 bases; unmatched junction nucleotides: 8. The CDR3 here is CATRVTGTSGATDTQYF. The CDR3 coding sequence is TGTGCCACCAGGGTCACCGGGACTAGCGGGGCCACAGATACGCAGTATTTT.

This clonotype was seen a handful of times. The V gene is TRBV20-1, the J gene TRBJ1-6; D possibly corresponds to TRBD1 (5 bases). Germline V lookup: CDR1 DFQATT, CDR2 SNEGSKA (reference sequence). The ends were cut back, 5 bases at V and 0 bases at J, with 11 bases in the middle. The CDR3 extends over 15 amino acids. The CDR3 sequence is CSAPRRGSYNSPLHF. The CDR3 region has the DNA TGCAGTGCTCCTCGGAGGGGCTCCTATAATTCACCCCTCCACTTT.

The rearrangement uses TRBV4-1 and TRBJ2-3, with D perhaps matching TRBD1 (6 bases). The CDR3 contains 15 residues. V gave up 2 bases and J gave up 3 bases, with 12 bases separating them. Germline V CDR1 and CDR2: MGHRA, YSYEKL. This chain's CDR3 is CASSQIPRGTDTQYF. CDR3 DNA: TGCGCCAGCAGCCAAATACCCAGGGGAACAGATACGCAGTATTTT.